This TCR beta chain is from a study of blood T cell repertoires in COVID-19. For the study at large: Material from acute and convalescent COVID-19 was sourced from the United States, Italy and Spain.

The table lists this clone with a count of one. Germline CDR1 reads SGHTA; CDR2 reads FQGNSA. CDR3 length: 13 amino acids. V lost 3 bases and J 5 bases, leaving 11 bases between the germline ends. Measured with immunoSEQ multiplex PCR; TCRdb has only the in-frame clones, and not every one. This sample has 88,000 or so clones, with approximately 86% found just once. The receptor was isolated from a man aged 60 to 69 with acute or convalescent COVID-19. Sequencing used peripheral blood. The V gene is TRBV7-2, the J gene TRBJ2-7; D is ambiguous. The CDR3 sequence is CASSLRSMDEQYF. The CDR3, as DNA: TGTGCCAGCAGCTTGAGGTCTATGGACGAGCAGTACTTC.